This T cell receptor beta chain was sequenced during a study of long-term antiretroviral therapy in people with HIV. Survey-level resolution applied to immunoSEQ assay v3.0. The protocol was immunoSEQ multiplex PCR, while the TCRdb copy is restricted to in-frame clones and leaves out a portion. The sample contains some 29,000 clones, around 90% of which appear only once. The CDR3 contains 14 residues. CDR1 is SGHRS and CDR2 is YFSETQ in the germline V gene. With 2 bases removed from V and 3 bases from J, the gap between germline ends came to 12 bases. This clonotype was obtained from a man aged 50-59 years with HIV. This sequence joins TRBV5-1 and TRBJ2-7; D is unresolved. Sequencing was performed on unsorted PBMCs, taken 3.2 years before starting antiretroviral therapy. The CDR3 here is CASSLSGVVYEQYF. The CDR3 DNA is TGCGCCAGCAGCTTATCGGGTGTGGTCTACGAGCAGTACTTC.